Listed here are 25 T cell receptor beta chains from one sample, sequenced in a study of OX40 agonist ivuxolimab in advanced cancers. Sequencing used immunoSEQ multiplex PCR; TCRdb keeps in-frame clones, though not all of them. The sample lists 70,000 to 90,000 clones, 90% seen once, with 0.3% to 0.45% in the top ten. The source material was CD4+ or CD8+ T cells sorted from blood, sampled in a trial of the OX40 agonist ivuxolimab. These receptor sequences come from an adult with an advanced solid tumor such as melanoma, head and neck, liver or kidney cancer.

This chain links TRBV7-2 with TRBJ2-7, with 15 bases matching TRBD2. CDR1 and CDR2 from the germline V gene are SGHTA and FQGNSA. This CDR3 region has 16 residues. V shed 4 bases and J 6 bases; nucleotides not matched to a gene: 7. The chain's CDR3 is CASSSVSGLAGGEQYF. CDR3 bases: TGTGCCAGCAGCTCCGTGTCGGGACTAGCGGGGGGCGAGCAGTACTTC.

This rearrangement joins TRBV30 to TRBJ2-1, with D possibly being TRBD2 (5 bases). Germline loops: CDR1 GTSNPN, CDR2 SVGIG (reference sequence). The CDR3 runs to 17 residues. The V gene lost 3 bases and the J gene lost 8 bases, with 26 bases spanning the gap. The DNA of the CDR3 is TGTGCCTGGAGGAGGGTACTTCTGGGCAGATCTGGGGATGAGCAGTTCTTC. This codes for CAWRRVLLGRSGDEQFF.

The rearrangement uses TRBV18 and TRBJ2-7; the D gene is possibly TRBD1 (5 bases). The ends were cut back, 2 bases at V and 6 bases at J, with 17 bases in the middle. The CDR3 is made up of 15 amino acids. Germline CDR1 and CDR2: KGHSH and LQKENI. CDR3 in amino acids: CASSPGWGQGREQYF. CDR3 DNA: TGTGCCAGCTCACCAGGGTGGGGCCAAGGACGCGAGCAGTACTTC.

V is TRBV7-6 and J is TRBJ2-2; 9 bases map to TRBD2. Germline V gene data show CDR1 as SGHVS and CDR2 as FNYEAQ. J was trimmed by 7 bases and V by 5 bases; bases with no gene match: 5. CDR3 length: 14 amino acids. The DNA for the CDR3 is TGTGCCAGCAGCCTTGGGACTAGCATCGGGGAGCTGTTTTTT. It is translated as CASSLGTSIGELFF. The variable domain in full, with the rest retrieved from reference TRBV7-6 and TRBJ2-2, is GAGVSQSPRYKVTKRGQDVALRCDPISGHVSLYWYRQALGQGPEFLTYFNYEAQQDKSGLPNDRFSAERPEGSISTLTIQRTEQRDSAMYRCASSLGTSIGELFFGEGSRLTVL.

The chain combines TRBV4-3 with TRBJ1-2, with D perhaps matching TRBD1 (5 bases). The CDR3 spans 16 residues. Germline V lookup: CDR1 LGHNA, CDR2 YSLEER. V was cut by 3 bases and J by 2 bases, with 16 bases left in between. CDR3 in amino acids: CASSHAGQGPNYGYTF. The CDR3 DNA reads as TGCGCCAGCAGCCATGCGGGGCAGGGACCAAACTATGGCTACACCTTC.

This chain connects TRBV6-6 to TRBJ1-5; D not certain. The length of the CDR3 is 14 residues. V was clipped by 2 bases and J by 2 bases, with 7 bases between them. CDR1 and CDR2 (germline): MNHNY, SVGAGI (reference sequence). CDR3 nucleotide sequence: TGTGCCAGCAGTTACGGGGTTGGCAATCAGCCCCAGCATTTT. Amino acid sequence: CASSYGVGNQPQHF.

Here the CDR3 reads CASSLNPVLAGQPQHF. The CDR3 bases are TGTGCCAGCAGCCTAAATCCGGTTTTGGCGGGGCAGCCCCAGCATTTT. The gene calls are TRBV7-2 and TRBJ1-5; no clear D. CDR3 size: 16 residues. Germline lookup yields CDR1 SGHTA and CDR2 FQGNSA. Between the trimmed V and J ends, which lost 5 bases and 7 bases, there was a span of 21 bases. Filled out from reference TRBV7-2 and TRBJ1-5, the complete variable domain reads GAGVSQSPSNKVTEKGKDVELRCDPISGHTALYWYRQSLGQGLEFLIYFQGNSAPDKSGLPSDRFSAERTGGSVSTLTIQRTQQEDSAVYLCASSLNPVLAGQPQHFGDGTRLSIL.

This chain links TRBV7-2 with TRBJ2-5; D remains ambiguous. CDR1 is SGHTA, CDR2 FQGNSA, per germline. V lost 0 bases to trimming and J lost 2 bases, with 7 bases between them. The CDR3 length is 14 residues. This chain's CDR3 is CASSLARAQETQYF. In nucleotides, the CDR3 is TGTGCCAGCAGCTTAGCTAGGGCTCAAGAGACCCAGTACTTC.

The rearrangement joins TRBV10-3 to TRBJ1-1; D not certain. Deletions cut 0 bases from V and 0 bases from J, with 11 bases between. The CDR3 runs to 16 residues. Looked up from germline, CDR1 is ENHRY and CDR2 is SYGVKD. CDR3 bases: TGTGCCATCAGTGAGTCTCTTAGCAGGTTGAACACTGAAGCTTTCTTT. This codes for CAISESLSRLNTEAFF.

The chain is built from TRBV15 and TRBJ2-3; tentative D call: TRBD1 (6 bases). In germline, CDR1 is LNHNV, CDR2 YYDKDF (reference sequence). Between the trimmed V and J ends, which lost 5 bases and 2 bases, there was a span of 11 bases. The CDR3 runs 14 residues. The CDR3 nucleotides are TGTGCCACCAGCTATTACAGGGACACAGATACGCAGTATTTT. Protein: CATSYYRDTDTQYF.

The chain couples TRBV21-1 to TRBJ2-3; the table's D call, TRBD2, was not checked against the DNA. TRBV21-1 constitutes a pseudogene. This CDR3 spans 20 amino acids. The CDR3 is CASSKGNSGRNSGGTDTQYF. The CDR3 coding sequence is TGTGCCAGCAGCAAAGGTAATAGCGGGAGGAATAGTGGTGGCACAGATACGCAGTATTTT.

The rearrangement joins TRBV25-1 to TRBJ2-7, with a weak D call TRBD1 (6 bases). V lost 1 base and J lost 7, with 20 bases in between. CDR3 size: 16 residues. Germline V gene data show CDR1 as MGHDK and CDR2 as SYGVNS. This CDR3 is CASSESWAGDFGEQYF. In DNA form, the CDR3 reads TGTGCCAGCAGTGAATCTTGGGCAGGGGATTTTGGGGAGCAGTACTTC.

The rearrangement links TRBV7-2 to TRBJ2-3; 14 nucleotides agree with TRBD2. J was trimmed by 5 bases and V by 2 bases; bases with no gene match: 9. Germline V gene data show CDR1 as SGHTA and CDR2 as FQGNSA. The CDR3 runs 18 residues. The CDR3 spells CASSLTPTSGGAGDTQYF. CDR3 sequence (DNA): TGTGCCAGCAGCTTAACCCCGACTAGCGGGGGGGCCGGAGATACGCAGTATTTT.

V gene TRBV28 combines with J gene TRBJ2-3; TRBD1 might be the D (6 bases). CDR3 size: 14 residues. CDR1 MDHEN and CDR2 SYDVKM come from the germline V gene. The CDR3 region has the DNA TGTGCAGGGCGGCCACAGGGAGTCACAGATACGCAGTATTTT. This gives the protein CAGRPQGVTDTQYF.

V and J are TRBV10-3 and TRBJ2-2; a possible D gene is TRBD2 (6 bases). Trimming stripped 10 bases from V and 5 bases from J, with 17 bases between. The CDR3 is 14 residues long. Germline V gene data show CDR1 as ENHRY and CDR2 as SYGVKD. CDR3 sequence: CATEGAGRTGELFF. The CDR3 DNA is TGTGCCACAGAAGGGGCAGGGAGGACCGGGGAGCTGTTTTTT.

This chain joins TRBV4-3 and TRBJ2-2; a possible D gene is TRBD1 (6 bases). Looked up from germline, CDR1 is LGHNA and CDR2 is YSLEER. This CDR3 has 15 residues. V was pared by 0 bases and J by 3 bases, with 8 bases between. The CDR3 coding sequence is TGCGCCAGCAGCCAAGATGGGGGCGACACCGGGGAGCTGTTTTTT. Translation gives CASSQDGGDTGELFF.

This clone is medium-sized (0.01 to 0.1%) by share. The chain joins TRBV14 to TRBJ1-2, with D uncertain. Germline CDR1 and CDR2: SGHDN and FVKESK. The V and J ends lost 4 bases and 5 bases respectively, with 8 bases between them. This CDR3 comprises 12 residues. The CDR3 DNA follows: TGTGCCAGCAGCCCCTCCAGTTATGGCTACACCTTC. Protein product: CASSPSSYGYTF.

This chain connects TRBV5-1 to TRBJ2-3, with D perhaps matching TRBD1 (6 bases). Germline V gene sequence: CDR1 SGHRS, CDR2 YFSETQ. This CDR3 spans 15 amino acids. Trimming left V 4 bases short and J 1 base short, with 13 bases between. The CDR3 DNA reads as TGCGCCAGCAGCCCCTGGGGGCTGGGCACAGATACGCAGTATTTT. It specifies CASSPWGLGTDTQYF.

Comments on this clone: Other DNA variants within this sample encode the same CDR3. The chain carries TRBV7-2 and TRBJ2-7; possibly TRBD1 for D (6 bases). Trimming cost V 0 bases and J 2 bases, with 8 bases left between them. Germline CDR1 SGHTA, CDR2 FQGNSA. The CDR3 is made up of 14 amino acids. Here the CDR3 DNA reads TGTGCCAGCAGCTTAGCGGGGGCAGCCTACGAGCAGTACTTC. As protein: CASSLAGAAYEQYF.

V gene TRBV5-1 combines with J gene TRBJ2-3, with 11 bases matching TRBD2. V lost 8 bases, J lost 3 bases, and 8 bases stayed unmatched. Germline V gives CDR1 SGHRS, CDR2 YFSETQ. CDR3 length: 15 residues. CDR3 in amino acids: CASKIAGGITDTQYF. As DNA, the CDR3 is TGCGCCAGTAAAATAGCGGGGGGGATAACAGATACGCAGTATTTT. The entire variable domain, with the rest obtained from reference TRBV5-1 and TRBJ2-3, is as follows: KAGVTQTPRYLIKTRGQQVTLSCSPISGHRSVSWYQQTPGQGLQFLFEYFSETQRNKGNFPGRFSGRQFSNSRSEMNVSTLELGDSALYLCASKIAGGITDTQYFGPGTRLTVL.

This chain joins TRBV2 and TRBJ2-6; 7 nucleotides match TRBD1. The CDR3 consists of 15 residues. CDR1 and CDR2 from the germline V gene are SNHLY and FYNNEI. J lost 2 bases, V lost 7 bases, and 5 bases had no gene match. Here the CDR3 reads CASTQQGTGANVLTF. The CDR3 DNA reads as TGTGCCAGCACCCAACAGGGGACTGGGGCCAACGTCCTGACTTTC.

The CDR3 here is CASSYSSQDTQYF. The CDR3 DNA sequence: TGTGCCAGCAGTTACTCTTCCCAAGATACGCAGTATTTT. The chain combines TRBV6-5 with TRBJ2-3; no clear D gene. Deletions cut 0 bases from V and 5 bases from J, with 6 bases between. Looked up from germline, CDR1 is MNHEY and CDR2 is SVGAGI. The CDR3 totals 13 residues.

This chain joins TRBV28 and TRBJ1-1; D call uncertain. The V gene lost 4 bases and the J gene lost 5 bases, with 11 bases spanning the gap. The CDR3 length is 13 residues. CDR1 and CDR2 (germline): MDHEN, SYDVKM. Here the CDR3 reads CASSSPLVTEAFF. CDR3 sequence (DNA): TGTGCCAGCAGTTCCCCCCTAGTTACTGAAGCTTTCTTT.

The CDR3 DNA is TGCGCCAGCAGCCAAGTTGGGCAGGGATCGTACCAAGAGACCCAGTACTTC. Translation: CASSQVGQGSYQETQYF. The chain employs TRBV4-1 and TRBJ2-5; perhaps TRBD1 as D (5 bases). The germline V gene has CDR1 MGHRA and CDR2 YSYEKL. Trimming took 1 base from V and 0 from J, leaving 15 bases between them. The CDR3 runs to 17 residues.

V is TRBV29-1 and J is TRBJ2-2; TRBD1 is a possible D gene (5 bases). Germline-derived CDR1 and CDR2 are SQVTM and ANQGSEA. Deletions cut 6 bases from V and 5 bases from J, with 16 bases between. This CDR3 has 14 residues. CDR3 in DNA: TGCAGCGTCTCCCTTCTCAGGGAAACCGGGGAGCTGTTTTTT. This sequence encodes CSVSLLRETGELFF.